This passage covers 12 T cell receptor beta chains from one sample sequenced in a study of blood T cell repertoires in COVID-19. The data were produced by immunoSEQ multiplex PCR, yet TCRdb's version contains in-frame clones alone and is incomplete. The sample holds 100,000 to 150,000 clones, around four fifths seen once. Sequencing input: peripheral blood. Receptor source: a man between 35 and 55 years old with active or convalescent COVID-19.

This sequence joins TRBV19 and TRBJ2-5; possible D gene TRBD1, 5 bases. V lost 3 bases, J lost 4 bases, and 12 bases lay in between. Germline V gene sequence: CDR1 LNHDA, CDR2 SQIVND (reference sequence). The CDR3 loop spans 14 amino acids. CDR3 in amino acids: CASSIQGVGETQYF. In DNA form, the CDR3 reads TGTGCCAGTAGTATTCAGGGTGTGGGAGAGACCCAGTACTTC.

The chain has TRBV15 and TRBJ2-7; 7 bases align to TRBD1. In germline, CDR1 is LNHNV, CDR2 YYDKDF (reference sequence). The CDR3 extends over 17 amino acids. The trim removed 0 bases at V and 2 bases at J, leaving 10 bases unmatched. Here the CDR3 DNA reads TGTGCCACCAGCAGAGATCAATGGACAGGTTCAACCTACGAGCAGTACTTC. Protein sequence: CATSRDQWTGSTYEQYF. The variable domain in full, with the rest retrieved from reference TRBV15 and TRBJ2-7, is DAMVIQNPRYQVTQFGKPVTLSCSQTLNHNVMYWYQQKSSQAPKLLFHYYDKDFNNEADTPDNFQSRRPNTSFCFLDIRSPGLGDTAMYLCATSRDQWTGSTYEQYFGPGTRLTVT.

The chain combines TRBV27 with TRBJ2-7, with TRBD1 matching over 9 bases. CDR3 length: 15 residues. Germline V gives CDR1 MNHEY, CDR2 SMNVEV (reference sequence). V was clipped by 5 bases and J by 5 bases; unmatched bases: 10. The CDR3 coding sequence is TGTGCCAGCAGTGCCGCAAACAGGGGGCTAGACGAGCAGTACTTC. Its protein is CASSAANRGLDEQYF.

The rearrangement joins TRBV23-1 to TRBJ2-5; 7 bases are shared with TRBD1. TRBV23-1 has ORF status, its function being uncertain. V lost 7 bases and J lost 9; bases outside the gene matches: 8. This CDR3 is 12 amino acids long. CDR3 bases: TGCGCCAGCAAAAACCTCACAGGGGCCCAGTACTTC. Amino acids: CASKNLTGAQYF.

This CDR3 reads CASSYAGGYNSPLHF. The CDR3 coding sequence is TGTGCCAGCAGCTACGCAGGGGGTTATAATTCACCCCTCCACTTT. The V gene is TRBV7-9, the J gene TRBJ1-6; 7 positions match TRBD1. The length of the CDR3 is 15 residues. Losses at the gene ends were 4 bases for V and 4 bases for J; bases not matched to a gene: 4. Germline values: CDR1 SEHNR, CDR2 FQNEAQ (reference sequence).

This clone occurred a few times. The chain is built from TRBV5-5 and TRBJ1-1; D not certain. Germline V gives CDR1 SGHKS, CDR2 YYEKEE (reference sequence). The CDR3 runs 11 residues. Trimming cost V 4 bases and J 5 bases, with 6 bases left between them. The CDR3: CASSEYTEAFF. CDR3 in DNA: TGTGCCAGCAGCGAGTATACTGAAGCTTTCTTT.

V usage is TRBV4-3 and J usage is TRBJ2-6, with D possibly TRBD1 on 5 matching bases. V gave up 0 bases and J gave up 6 bases, with 12 bases separating them. The CDR3 runs 16 residues. The germline V gene has CDR1 LGHNA and CDR2 YSLEER. The CDR3 sequence: CASSQDRGSPANVLTF. CDR3 coding DNA: TGCGCCAGCAGCCAAGATAGGGGTTCTCCGGCCAACGTCCTGACTTTC.

For this clone: Sequence at one end of the junction differs from germline and may be a read error. The chain couples TRBV7-2 to TRBJ2-3, with D unresolved. The CDR3 is 12 amino acids. From germline, CDR1 is SGHTA and CDR2 FQGNSA. This CDR3 is CASSPSKDTQYF. In DNA form, the CDR3 reads TGTGCCAGCAGCCCAAGCAAAGATACGCAGTATTTT. Full variable domain (rest looked up from reference TRBV7-2 and TRBJ2-3): GAGVSQSPSNKVTEKGKDVELRCDPISGHTALYWYRQSLGQGLEFLIYFQGNSAPDKSGLPSDRFSAERTGGSVSTLTIQRTQQEDSAVYLCASSPSKDTQYFGPGTRLTVL.

This clone was picked up one time. This chain links TRBV19 with TRBJ2-7; 7 nucleotides align to TRBD1. CDR1 and CDR2 (germline): LNHDA, SQIVND (reference sequence). CDR3 size: 14 residues. V shed 3 bases and J 2 bases; nucleotides not matched to a gene: 4. The CDR3, as DNA: TGTGCCAGTAGTATGACAGGGCCTACCTACGAGCAGTACTTC. It specifies CASSMTGPTYEQYF.

This chain joins TRBV29-1 and TRBJ2-7, with 7 positions matching TRBD2. Germline CDR1 is SQVTM and CDR2 is ANQGSEA. This CDR3 is built from 14 residues. V shed 3 bases and J 0 bases; nucleotides not matched to a gene: 5. The CDR3 sequence: CSVESGTNSYEQYF. CDR3 in DNA: TGCAGCGTTGAGAGCGGGACTAACTCCTACGAGCAGTACTTC.

The chain has TRBV7-8 and TRBJ1-6; 7 bases fit TRBD1. The V gene end was trimmed by 5 bases and the J gene end by 10 bases; junction bases not matched to a gene: 11. Germline CDR1 and CDR2: SGHVS and FQNEAQ. CDR3 length equals 15 residues. In nucleotides, the CDR3 is TGTGCCAGCAGCGCCCAGGGACAGTTGAGATCACCCCTCCACTTT. It encodes CASSAQGQLRSPLHF.

Worth noting for this clone: A much larger clone lies one base from this, so it may be a read error. This sample includes further DNA sequences coding for the same CDR3. The chain employs TRBV6-2 or TRBV6-3 and TRBJ2-5; D may be TRBD1 (7 bases). The CDR3 is made up of 14 amino acids. Between the trimmed V and J ends, which lost 5 bases and 5 bases, there was a span of 15 bases. Looked up from germline, CDR1 is MNHEY and CDR2 is SVGEGT. CDR3 residues: CASSPQGGLETQYF. The CDR3 DNA follows: TGTGCCAGCAGTCCCCAGGGGGGTCTCGAGACCCAGTACTTC.